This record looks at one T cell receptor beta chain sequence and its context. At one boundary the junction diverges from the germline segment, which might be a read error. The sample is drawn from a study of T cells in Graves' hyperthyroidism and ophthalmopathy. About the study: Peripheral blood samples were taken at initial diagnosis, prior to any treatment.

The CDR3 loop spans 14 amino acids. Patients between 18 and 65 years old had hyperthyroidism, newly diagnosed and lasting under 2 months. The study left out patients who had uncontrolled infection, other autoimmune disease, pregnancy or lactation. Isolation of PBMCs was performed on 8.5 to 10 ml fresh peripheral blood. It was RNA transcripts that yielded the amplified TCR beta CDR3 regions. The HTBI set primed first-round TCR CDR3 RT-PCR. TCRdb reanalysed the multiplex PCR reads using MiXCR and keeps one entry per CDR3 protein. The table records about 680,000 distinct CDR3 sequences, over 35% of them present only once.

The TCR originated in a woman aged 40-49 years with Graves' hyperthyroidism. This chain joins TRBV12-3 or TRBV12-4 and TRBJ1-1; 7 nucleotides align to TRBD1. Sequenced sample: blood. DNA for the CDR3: TGTGCCAGCACCACGGACAGGTCGAACACTGGAGCTTTCTTT. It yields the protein CASTTDRSNTGAFF.